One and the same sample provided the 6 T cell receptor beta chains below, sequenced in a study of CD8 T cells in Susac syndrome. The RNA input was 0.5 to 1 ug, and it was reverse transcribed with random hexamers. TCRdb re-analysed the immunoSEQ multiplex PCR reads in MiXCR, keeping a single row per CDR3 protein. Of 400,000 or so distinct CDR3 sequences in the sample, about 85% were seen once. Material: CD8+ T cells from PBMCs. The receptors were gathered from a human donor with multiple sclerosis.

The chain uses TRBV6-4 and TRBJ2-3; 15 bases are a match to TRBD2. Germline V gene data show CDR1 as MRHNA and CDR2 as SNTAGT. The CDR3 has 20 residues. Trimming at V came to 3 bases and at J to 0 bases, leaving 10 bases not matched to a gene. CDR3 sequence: CASSDLRGTSGRWSTDTQYF. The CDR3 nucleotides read TGTGCCAGCAGTGATCTTAGGGGGACTAGCGGGAGGTGGAGCACAGATACGCAGTATTTT.

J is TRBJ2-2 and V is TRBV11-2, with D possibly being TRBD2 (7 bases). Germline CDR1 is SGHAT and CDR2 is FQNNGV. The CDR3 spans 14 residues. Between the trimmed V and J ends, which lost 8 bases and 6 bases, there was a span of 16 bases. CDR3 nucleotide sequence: TGTGCCAGCTGGGGGGGACACCCGTCCGGGGAGCTGTTTTTT. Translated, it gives CASWGGHPSGELFF.

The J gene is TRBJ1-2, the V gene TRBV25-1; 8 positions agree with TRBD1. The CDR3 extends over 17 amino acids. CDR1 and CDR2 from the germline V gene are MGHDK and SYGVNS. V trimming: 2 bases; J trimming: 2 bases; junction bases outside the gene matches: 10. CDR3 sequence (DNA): TGTGCCAGCAGTGAACTTAGGTGGACAGGGTTCAACTATGGCTACACCTTC. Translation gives CASSELRWTGFNYGYTF.

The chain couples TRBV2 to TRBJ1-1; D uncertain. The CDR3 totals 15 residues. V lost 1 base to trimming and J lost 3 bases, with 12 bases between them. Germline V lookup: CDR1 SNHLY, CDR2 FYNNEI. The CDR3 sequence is CASSEDPVAYTEAFF. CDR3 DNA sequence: TGTGCCAGCAGTGAAGACCCAGTAGCTTACACTGAAGCTTTCTTT.

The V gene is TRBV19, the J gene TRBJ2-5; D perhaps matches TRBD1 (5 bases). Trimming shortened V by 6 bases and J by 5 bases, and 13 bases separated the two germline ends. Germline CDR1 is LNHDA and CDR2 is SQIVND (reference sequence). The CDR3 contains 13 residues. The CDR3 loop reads CASSQGLWETQYF. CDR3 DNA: TGTGCCAGTAGCCAGGGATTGTGGGAGACCCAGTACTTC.

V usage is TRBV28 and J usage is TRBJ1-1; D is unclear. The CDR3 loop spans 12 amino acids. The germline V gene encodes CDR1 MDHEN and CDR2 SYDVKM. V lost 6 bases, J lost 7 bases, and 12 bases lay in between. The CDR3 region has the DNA TGTGCCAGCAGGCCCCACGAGGGTGAAGCTTTCTTT. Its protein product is CASRPHEGEAFF.